Presented here are 30 T cell receptor beta chains from one specimen sequenced in a study of T cell repertoires in cytomegalovirus infection. Antigens for these TCRs are unknown. TCRdb analysed the reads with MiXCR anew, one entry per CDR3 protein. The sample has over 50,000 distinct CDR3 sequences, 20% to 25% seen once. This sample comprised CD8+ T cells from cultured PBMCs, obtained from culture after CMV antigen stimulation. The receptors here all came from a human donor in good health (CMV status not recorded). Some clones in this sample may be carry-over from other donors' samples.

The chain links TRBV5-1 to TRBJ2-1; D could derive from TRBD1 or TRBD2 (5 bases each). This CDR3 is 15 amino acids long. V was shortened by 3 bases and J by 0 bases, with 10 bases between the two germline ends. In germline, CDR1 is SGHRS, CDR2 YFSETQ. In DNA, the CDR3 is TGCGCCAGCAGCTCGGGACCAAACTCCTACAATGAGCAGTTCTTC. Translation gives CASSSGPNSYNEQFF. Full variable domain (remainder filled in from reference TRBV5-1 and TRBJ2-1): KAGVTQTPRYLIKTRGQQVTLSCSPISGHRSVSWYQQTPGQGLQFLFEYFSETQRNKGNFPGRFSGRQFSNSRSEMNVSTLELGDSALYLCASSSGPNSYNEQFFGPGTRLTVL.

This clonotype has only one observation. The J gene is TRBJ2-5, the V gene TRBV7-6; tentative D call: TRBD2 (5 bases). V dropped 3 bases and J dropped 5 bases, with 10 bases sitting between them. Germline assignment: CDR1 SGHVS and CDR2 FNYEAQ. This CDR3 has 13 residues. Here the CDR3 DNA reads TGTGCCAGCAGCTTCGGGGTCTTGGAGACCCAGTACTTC. The encoded protein is CASSFGVLETQYF.

This CDR3 is CASSLSSYNEQFF. CDR3 DNA sequence: TGTGCCAGTAGTTTAAGCTCCTACAATGAGCAGTTCTTC. This chain uses TRBV19 with TRBJ2-1; D is unclear. In germline, CDR1 is LNHDA, CDR2 SQIVND (reference sequence). This CDR3 is built from 13 residues. V was clipped by 5 bases and J by 0 bases, with 5 bases between them.

This rearrangement joins TRBV20-1 to TRBJ2-7, with D perhaps TRBD1 (5 bases). The CDR3 is 13 amino acids. Per germline, CDR1 DFQATT and CDR2 SNEGSKA (reference sequence). V dropped 6 bases and J dropped 2 bases, with 14 bases sitting between them. CDR3 in amino acids: CSADRWGPYEQYF. CDR3 sequence (DNA): TGCAGTGCCGACAGATGGGGTCCCTACGAGCAGTACTTC.

The chain has TRBV4-1 and TRBJ2-7, with a tentative D call TRBD2 (5 bases). Trimming took off 1 base at V and 6 bases at J, with 13 bases between the two ends. CDR3 length equals 14 residues. Germline loops: CDR1 MGHRA, CDR2 YSYEKL. The CDR3 here is CASSQVGRGLEQYF. The CDR3, as DNA: TGCGCCAGCAGCCAAGTTGGGAGAGGTCTCGAGCAGTACTTC.

V usage is TRBV29-1 and J usage is TRBJ2-7, with 10 bases fitting TRBD1. There are 14 residues in the CDR3. Germline-derived CDR1 and CDR2 are SQVTM and ANQGSEA. V was clipped by 5 bases and J by 4 bases; unmatched bases: 8. This CDR3 is CSVPLRDRGYEQYF. As DNA, the CDR3 is TGCAGCGTTCCGTTGCGGGACAGGGGTTACGAGCAGTACTTC.

The V and J genes are TRBV7-2 and TRBJ1-5; D is unresolved. Trimming took off 0 bases at V and 4 bases at J, with 16 bases between the two ends. The CDR3 length is 17 residues. The germline CDR1 and CDR2 sequences are SGHTA and FQGNSA. The CDR3 sequence is CASSLARLQFQNQPQHF. The CDR3 coding sequence is TGTGCCAGCAGCTTAGCCCGCTTACAGTTCCAGAATCAGCCCCAGCATTTT.

This clonotype was counted a few times. The J gene is TRBJ2-1, the V gene TRBV6-1; a possible D gene is TRBD1 (6 bases). Germline V gives CDR1 MNHNS, CDR2 SASEGT. The V gene lost 4 bases and the J gene lost 3 bases, with 10 bases spanning the gap. This CDR3 has 14 amino acids. This CDR3 reads CASSARTDYNEQFF. CDR3 nucleotides: TGTGCCAGCAGTGCCCGGACAGACTACAATGAGCAGTTCTTC.

This chain joins TRBV12-3 or TRBV12-4 and TRBJ2-1; weak D call: TRBD2 (7 bases). The CDR3 runs to 14 residues. V was cut by 7 bases and J by 4 bases, with 14 bases left in between. CDR3 in DNA: TGTGCCAGCACCAAAGGGGGGGGGTACAATGAGCAGTTCTTC. This encodes CASTKGGGYNEQFF.

The rearrangement joins TRBV2 to TRBJ1-4; 7 bases match TRBD1. The J segment lost 5 bases and the V segment lost 1 base, leaving 4 bases of the junction unmatched. CDR3 size: 15 residues. Germline CDR1 reads SNHLY; CDR2 reads FYNNEI. CDR3 protein: CASSEGQDRNEKLFF. Here the CDR3 DNA reads TGTGCCAGCAGTGAAGGTCAGGACAGGAATGAAAAACTGTTTTTT.

The rearrangement links TRBV7-2 to TRBJ1-2, with D possibly TRBD1 on 5 matching bases. Germline CDR1 SGHTA, CDR2 FQGNSA. CDR3 length: 15 residues. Trimming cost V 6 bases and J 2 bases, with 16 bases left between them. DNA for the CDR3: TGTGCCAGCAGGTCACAACCAGGGTGCAACTATGGCTACACCTTC. Protein sequence: CASRSQPGCNYGYTF.

This sequence joins TRBV20-1 and TRBJ2-7, with D tentatively TRBD1 (6 bases). There are 14 residues in the CDR3. Trimming cost V 5 bases and J 3 bases, with 17 bases left between them. CDR1 is DFQATT and CDR2 is SNEGSKA in the germline V gene (reference sequence). CDR3 nucleotide sequence: TGCAGTGCTTTTCCGACAGGTTCCCTCTACGAGCAGTACTTC. This encodes CSAFPTGSLYEQYF.

This clonotype came up a few times. V gene TRBV3-1 combines with J gene TRBJ2-7; 8 nucleotides agree with TRBD1. Per germline, CDR1 LGHDT and CDR2 YNNKEL (reference sequence). The CDR3 totals 17 residues. Germline trimming cut 0 bases from V and 1 base from J; bases unmatched to any gene: 8. The CDR3 nucleotides read TGTGCCAGCAGCCAAGACCATGACAGGGGTGGATCCTACGAGCAGTACTTC. It encodes CASSQDHDRGGSYEQYF.

This sequence joins TRBV12-5 and TRBJ2-5; D is undetermined. Between the trimmed V and J ends, which lost 2 bases and 4 bases, there was a span of 23 bases. The CDR3 totals 18 residues. CDR1 and CDR2 from the germline V gene are LGHNT and FRNRAP. CDR3 coding DNA: TGTGCTAGTGGTTTGCTCAACCCCGGCCGCAAGGTGGTAGAGACCCAGTACTTC. This sequence encodes CASGLLNPGRKVVETQYF.

This clonotype was counted between two and nine times. The chain recombines TRBV7-2 with TRBJ2-3, with 7 bases matching TRBD2. The V segment lost 5 bases and the J segment 4 bases; nucleotides outside the gene matches: 6. Looked up from germline, CDR1 is SGHTA and CDR2 is FQGNSA. This CDR3 has 14 residues. The CDR3 bases are TGTGCCAGCAGCCCCCCCGCGGGGGCAGATACGCAGTATTTT. It yields the protein CASSPPAGADTQYF.

This clonotype was observed a few times. The chain uses TRBV11-2 and TRBJ2-3; the D gene is possibly TRBD2 (5 bases). The CDR3 has 16 residues. V lost 3 bases and J lost 3, with 16 bases in between. The germline V gene has CDR1 SGHAT and CDR2 FQNNGV. This chain's CDR3 is CASSFGPDRGTDTQYF. The CDR3 DNA reads TGTGCCAGCAGCTTCGGACCAGACCGCGGGACAGATACGCAGTATTTT.

This clonotype showed up just a few times. The CDR3 protein is CASSLGRGTNYGYTF. The CDR3 DNA is TGTGCCAGCAGCTTAGGAAGGGGGACTAACTATGGCTACACCTTC. The genes are TRBV7-2 and TRBJ1-2; perhaps TRBD1 as D (6 bases). The V end lost 1 base, the J end lost 0 bases, and 9 bases lay between the germline ends. This CDR3 contains 15 residues. Germline V lookup: CDR1 SGHTA, CDR2 FQGNSA. The full variable domain, completed using reference TRBV7-2 and TRBJ1-2, is GAGVSQSPSNKVTEKGKDVELRCDPISGHTALYWYRQSLGQGLEFLIYFQGNSAPDKSGLPSDRFSAERTGGSVSTLTIQRTQQEDSAVYLCASSLGRGTNYGYTFGSGTRLTVV.

The chain combines TRBV7-9 with TRBJ2-5; a possible D gene is TRBD1 (5 bases). V was cut by 3 bases and J by 1 base, with 9 bases left in between. CDR3 length: 14 amino acids. The V gene's germline CDR1 is SEHNR and CDR2 FQNEAQ (reference sequence). The CDR3 coding sequence is TGTGCCAGCAGCTTTGTTGACAGCCAAGAGACCCAGTACTTC. Translation: CASSFVDSQETQYF.

The chain combines TRBV20-1 with TRBJ1-6; D is unclear. Trimming stripped 0 bases from V and 0 bases from J, with 12 bases between. There are 17 residues in the CDR3. CDR1 is DFQATT, CDR2 SNEGSKA, per germline (reference sequence). This CDR3 reads CSARDNMGSSYNSPLHF. The CDR3 nucleotides read TGCAGTGCTAGAGATAATATGGGGAGCTCCTATAATTCACCCCTCCACTTT.

This chain uses TRBV27 with TRBJ1-2; perhaps TRBD1 as D (6 bases). The CDR3 loop spans 15 amino acids. CDR1 is MNHEY, CDR2 SMNVEV, per germline (reference sequence). V lost 4 bases and J lost 3, with 15 bases in between. The CDR3, as DNA: TGTGCCAGCAGTTCACAACAGGGTGTTGACTATGGCTACACCTTC. It codes for CASSSQQGVDYGYTF.

In its sample, this clonotype was seen a few times. The rearrangement links TRBV7-2 to TRBJ1-5, with D possibly TRBD1 on 6 matching bases. The CDR3 extends over 16 amino acids. V lost 4 bases and J lost 7, with 20 bases in between. CDR1 SGHTA and CDR2 FQGNSA come from the germline V gene. CDR3 sequence: CASSYTQGRRGQPQHF. The CDR3 DNA reads as TGTGCCAGCAGCTATACCCAGGGTCGCAGGGGCCAGCCCCAGCATTTT. The variable domain in full, completed from reference TRBV7-2 and TRBJ1-5, reads GAGVSQSPSNKVTEKGKDVELRCDPISGHTALYWYRQSLGQGLEFLIYFQGNSAPDKSGLPSDRFSAERTGGSVSTLTIQRTQQEDSAVYLCASSYTQGRRGQPQHFGDGTRLSIL.

There are a few counts of this clonotype. The J gene is TRBJ1-4, the V gene TRBV7-9; D uncertain. The V and J ends lost 4 bases and 4 bases respectively, with 4 bases between them. The V gene's germline CDR1 is SEHNR and CDR2 FQNEAQ (reference sequence). This CDR3 is built from 12 residues. CDR3 in amino acids: CASSSNNEKLFF. The CDR3 DNA sequence: TGTGCCAGCAGCTCCAATAATGAAAAACTGTTTTTT. Using reference TRBV7-9 and TRBJ1-4 for the parts outside the CDR3, the full variable domain is DTGVSQNPRHKITKRGQNVTFRCDPISEHNRLYWYRQTLGQGPEFLTYFQNEAQLEKSRLLSDRFSAERPKGSFSTLEIQRTEQGDSAMYLCASSSNNEKLFFGSGTQLSVL.

The CDR3 DNA sequence: TGTGCCAGCAGCTCCTGGACTAGCGGGGGGCAAGAGACCCAGTACTTC. It is translated as CASSSWTSGGQETQYF. The chain carries TRBV11-2 and TRBJ2-5, with 14 bases identical to TRBD2. Unmatched junction bases numbered 3, after V lost 4 bases and J lost 2 bases. CDR3 size: 16 residues. CDR1 is SGHAT, CDR2 FQNNGV, per germline.

The table lists this clonotype with a few counts. The chain employs TRBV7-2 and TRBJ2-6; TRBD2 matches at 7 bases. V trimming: 10 bases; J trimming: 0 bases; junction bases outside the gene matches: 3. CDR3 length equals 14 residues. The germline CDR1 and CDR2 sequences are SGHTA and FQGNSA. DNA of the CDR3: TGTGCCATGCCGGGGGGCTCTGGGGCCAACGTCCTGACTTTC. The encoded protein is CAMPGGSGANVLTF.

This clonotype was counted between two and nine times. The chain carries TRBV7-9 and TRBJ2-5; D is tentatively TRBD1 or TRBD2 (5 bases each). Between the trimmed V and J ends, which lost 5 bases and 3 bases, there was a span of 22 bases. Germline CDR1 is SEHNR and CDR2 is FQNEAQ (reference sequence). The length of the CDR3 is 17 residues. Here the CDR3 reads CASSLPPRDPNEETQYF. CDR3 nucleotides: TGTGCCAGCAGCCTACCCCCCCGGGACCCAAATGAAGAGACCCAGTACTTC.

The V gene is TRBV7-9, the J gene TRBJ2-1; 8 bases agree with TRBD2. Trimming removed 0 bases from V and 4 bases from J; junction bases left unmatched: 5. The CDR3 covers 16 residues. Per germline, CDR1 SEHNR and CDR2 FQNEAQ (reference sequence). In DNA, the CDR3 is TGTGCCAGCAGCTTAGCTGCTAGCGGGCGATACAATGAGCAGTTCTTC. Amino acids: CASSLAASGRYNEQFF.

Note on this clonotype: It is likely a read error, because the conserved phenylalanine at the end of the CDR3 is missing. The rearrangement links TRBV7-8 to TRBJ2-1, with TRBD2 matching over 12 bases. V gave up 3 bases and J gave up 8 bases; unmatched junction bases: 14. The CDR3 spans 18 residues. The germline V gene encodes CDR1 SGHVS and CDR2 FQNEAQ. The CDR3 sequence is CASSLSTSGGPRGDEQFV. The CDR3 coding sequence is TGTGCCAGCAGCTTGTCGACTAGCGGGGGACCTCGAGGGGATGAGCAGTTCGTC.

V gene TRBV4-2 combines with J gene TRBJ2-7, with D uncertain. Germline CDR1 LGHNA, CDR2 YNFKEQ. V lost 5 bases to trimming and J lost 4 bases, with 9 bases between them. This CDR3 spans 12 amino acids. CDR3 loop: CASSEGPYEQYF. The CDR3, as DNA: TGTGCCAGCAGCGAAGGACCATACGAGCAGTACTTC.

The gene calls are TRBV7-2 and TRBJ2-5; D not certain. V lost 0 bases, J lost 3 bases, and 14 bases lay in between. Germline V gene data show CDR1 as SGHTA and CDR2 as FQGNSA. This CDR3 spans 16 amino acids. For the CDR3, the DNA is TGTGCCAGCAGCTTAGCGCGGACGAGGCCTAAAGAGACCCAGTACTTC. Amino acid sequence: CASSLARTRPKETQYF.

This clonotype was counted once. The chain uses TRBV7-2 and TRBJ1-1; D not certain. The CDR3 totals 12 residues. The germline V gene encodes CDR1 SGHTA and CDR2 FQGNSA. Trimming removed 5 bases at V and 7 bases at J, with 11 bases between. CDR3 residues: CASSPGVVEAFF. DNA of the CDR3: TGTGCCAGCAGCCCCGGAGTAGTTGAAGCTTTCTTT.